Following are 19 T cell receptor beta chains from one sample sequenced in a study of blood T cells in healthy people across ages. Together with a sample-barcoded 5' primer, a J-beta primer mix was included in a second PCR lasting about 6 to 11 cycles. TCRdb re-called the 5' RACE reads with MiXCR, one entry per CDR3 protein. The sample has around 850,000 distinct CDR3 sequences, roughly 34% seen once. What was sequenced was blood. The source of these receptors is a young man in good health.

Only a few counts were recorded for this clonotype. This may come from a read error, since a much larger clone is one base off. The chain uses TRBV7-9 and TRBJ1-4, with D unresolved. The ends were cut back, 11 bases at V and 4 bases at J, with 11 bases in the middle. Germline CDR1 is SEHNR and CDR2 is FQNEAQ (reference sequence). The CDR3 contains 12 residues. CDR3 in DNA: TGTGCCGAGGGCCTCGATAATGAAAAACTGTTTTTT. Encoded protein: CAEGLDNEKLFF.

This chain joins TRBV19 and TRBJ2-7; D may be TRBD2 (6 bases). The CDR3 length is 15 residues. Germline assignment: CDR1 LNHDA and CDR2 SQIVND (reference sequence). The V and J ends lost 1 base and 7 bases respectively, with 17 bases between them. The CDR3 here is CASSIGGGVGYEQYF. CDR3 coding DNA: TGTGCCAGTAGTATAGGAGGAGGGGTCGGCTATGAGCAGTACTTC.

This chain links TRBV29-1 with TRBJ2-3, with 7 bases lining up with TRBD1. The CDR3 extends over 16 amino acids. Germline trimming cut 5 bases from V and 3 bases from J; bases unmatched to any gene: 14. CDR1 and CDR2 from the germline V gene are SQVTM and ANQGSEA. CDR3 in DNA: TGCAGCGTTACAACAACAGGGACAGCTTTAACAGATACGCAGTATTTT. It translates to CSVTTTGTALTDTQYF.

This clonotype has a handful of counts. The V gene is TRBV5-1, the J gene TRBJ2-3; 8 nucleotides agree with TRBD2. The germline V gene encodes CDR1 SGHRS and CDR2 YFSETQ. This CDR3 is 16 amino acids long. With V trimmed by 0 bases and J by 3 bases, 6 bases remained unmatched. The CDR3 nucleotides are TGCGCCAGCAGCTTGGAGGATAGCGGGGCAACAGATACGCAGTATTTT. It codes for CASSLEDSGATDTQYF.

The chain has TRBV12-3 or TRBV12-4 and TRBJ2-1; possible D gene TRBD2, 6 bases. The V and J ends lost 7 bases and 5 bases respectively, with 24 bases between them. The CDR3 extends over 17 amino acids. The CDR3 coding sequence is TGTGCCAGCACTAGGGCGGGATGGGGCGCGCCGGACAATGAGCAGTTCTTC. Translation: CASTRAGWGAPDNEQFF.

This clonotype was counted between two and nine times. The chain links TRBV10-3 to TRBJ1-2; D is possibly TRBD1 (6 bases). Germline-derived CDR1 and CDR2 are ENHRY and SYGVKD. The CDR3 is 18 amino acids. Between the trimmed V and J ends, which lost 2 bases and 6 bases, there was a span of 25 bases. The CDR3 here is CAISEVRRNRAQWDGYTF. Written as DNA, the CDR3 is TGTGCCATCAGTGAGGTTAGGAGGAACAGGGCCCAGTGGGATGGCTACACCTTC.

This clonotype was counted only a few times. The V and J genes are TRBV19 and TRBJ1-5, with 8 bases aligning to TRBD1. Germline CDR1 reads LNHDA; CDR2 reads SQIVND (reference sequence). The length of the CDR3 is 17 residues. J lost 2 bases, V lost 0 bases, and 6 bases had no gene match. CDR3 nucleotide sequence: TGTGCCAGTAGTATAGACCTGACAGGGGCGGGCAATCAGCCCCAGCATTTT. This sequence encodes CASSIDLTGAGNQPQHF.

This rearrangement joins TRBV7-2 to TRBJ1-5, with D tentatively TRBD1 (6 bases). The CDR3 consists of 14 residues. The V end lost 5 bases, the J end lost 1 base, and 9 bases lay between the germline ends. Germline V gene sequence: CDR1 SGHTA, CDR2 FQGNSA. The CDR3 region has the DNA TGTGCCAGCAGCCGGGACACAAGCAATCAGCCCCAGCATTTT. Its translation is CASSRDTSNQPQHF.

This clonotype was recorded many times. V and J are TRBV5-1 and TRBJ2-7, with D tentatively TRBD1 (6 bases). CDR1 is SGHRS and CDR2 is YFSETQ in the germline V gene. The CDR3 has 13 residues. V was clipped by 5 bases and J by 3 bases, with 12 bases between them. CDR3 region: CASRYTGIYEQYF. The DNA for the CDR3 is TGCGCCAGCAGGTATACAGGGATCTACGAGCAGTACTTC. Combining the CDR3 with reference TRBV5-1 and TRBJ2-7 gives the whole variable domain KAGVTQTPRYLIKTRGQQVTLSCSPISGHRSVSWYQQTPGQGLQFLFEYFSETQRNKGNFPGRFSGRQFSNSRSEMNVSTLELGDSALYLCASRYTGIYEQYFGPGTRLTVT.

The rearrangement joins TRBV19 to TRBJ2-3; 7 bases fit TRBD1. This CDR3 comprises 13 residues. The trim removed 9 bases at V and 1 base at J, leaving 4 bases unmatched. Germline CDR1 reads LNHDA; CDR2 reads SQIVND (reference sequence). The CDR3 DNA reads TGTGCCAGCGGACAGGTTGGCACAGATACGCAGTATTTT. Amino acid sequence: CASGQVGTDTQYF.

At least ten counts were recorded for this clonotype. J is TRBJ2-3 and V is TRBV2, with D uncertain. Germline CDR1 and CDR2: SNHLY and FYNNEI. V was cut by 3 bases and J by 1 base, with 8 bases left in between. The CDR3 extends over 14 amino acids. As DNA, the CDR3 is TGTGCCAGCAGTGACCCAGTCGGCACAGATACGCAGTATTTT. It specifies CASSDPVGTDTQYF.

The CDR3 bases are TGCGCCAGCAGCTTGGGGGGACAGGTAATTTACAATGAGCAGTTCTTC. Its protein product is CASSLGGQVIYNEQFF. The gene calls are TRBV5-1 and TRBJ2-1; TRBD1 agrees at 8 bases. Trimming at V came to 0 bases and at J to 4 bases, leaving 6 bases not matched to a gene. The CDR3 spans 16 residues. The germline V gene has CDR1 SGHRS and CDR2 YFSETQ.

This chain connects TRBV14 to TRBJ2-1, with a weak D call TRBD2 (6 bases). V was pared by 1 base and J by 3 bases, with 19 bases between. The CDR3 has 18 residues. The V gene's germline CDR1 is SGHDN and CDR2 FVKESK. The CDR3 region has the DNA TGTGCCAGCAGCCAAGTTGGAGGGCTTGCTTCCTACTACAATGAGCAGTTCTTC. It encodes CASSQVGGLASYYNEQFF.

J is TRBJ1-6 and V is TRBV12-3 or TRBV12-4, with D unclear. Trimming pared 2 bases from V and 2 bases from J, leaving 7 bases between. CDR3 size: 15 residues. CDR3 DNA: TGTGCCAGCAGTTTAAGGCAGCCCTATAATTCACCCCTCCACTTT. This gives the protein CASSLRQPYNSPLHF.

This clonotype was detected only a few times. The chain links TRBV5-1 to TRBJ1-6; no clear D. V lost 2 bases, J lost 3 bases, and 6 bases lay in between. The V gene's germline CDR1 is SGHRS and CDR2 YFSETQ. The CDR3 length is 14 residues. CDR3 DNA: TGCGCCAGCAGCTTCAACAGCTATAATTCACCCCTCCACTTT. This codes for CASSFNSYNSPLHF.

The rearrangement joins TRBV27 to TRBJ1-5, with D possibly TRBD1 on 6 matching bases. The germline V and J ends were trimmed by 6 bases and 0 bases, with 9 bases remaining between them. This CDR3 is 14 amino acids long. CDR1 and CDR2 (germline): MNHEY, SMNVEV (reference sequence). The CDR3 reads CASRQGASNQPQHF. The CDR3 coding sequence is TGTGCCAGCAGACAGGGTGCTAGCAATCAGCCCCAGCATTTT.

This clonotype was observed many times. CDR3 sequence reads: CASSPTGHYEQYF. DNA of the CDR3: TGTGCCAGCAGTCCGACTGGACACTACGAGCAGTACTTC. The chain couples TRBV12-3 or TRBV12-4 to TRBJ2-7; possibly TRBD1 for D (5 bases). The CDR3 totals 13 residues. V lost 5 bases to trimming and J lost 3 bases, with 11 bases between them.

The rearrangement uses TRBV14 and TRBJ2-1; D tentatively fits TRBD1 or TRBD2 (5 bases each). The V end was cut by 2 bases, the J end by 2 bases, with 13 bases between. In germline, CDR1 is SGHDN, CDR2 FVKESK. CDR3 length: 16 amino acids. The CDR3 protein is CASSQRGSGAYNEQFF. The CDR3 DNA reads TGTGCCAGCAGCCAAAGGGGTTCCGGGGCCTACAATGAGCAGTTCTTC.

J is TRBJ1-6 and V is TRBV30, with D possibly matching TRBD1 (5 bases). The germline V gene encodes CDR1 GTSNPN and CDR2 SVGIG (reference sequence). The CDR3 extends over 11 amino acids. The V end lost 8 bases, the J end lost 8 bases, and 10 bases lay between the germline ends. The CDR3 spells CAGTQDSPLHF. CDR3 nucleotides: TGTGCCGGGACCCAGGATTCACCCCTCCACTTT. Filled out from reference TRBV30 and TRBJ1-6, the complete variable domain reads SQTIHQWPATLVQPVGSPLSLECTVEGTSNPNLYWYRQAAGRGLQLLFYSVGIGQISSEVPQNLSASRPQDRQFILSSKKLLLSDSGFYLCAGTQDSPLHFGNGTRLTVT.